Sequencing of this T cell receptor beta chain was carried out in a study of T cell clusters in autoimmune cytopenias. Each sample's input was 250 to 300 ng genomic DNA, 38,000 or so genome equivalents. In regard to this clonotype: Its antigen is currently unknown.

This CDR3 is 15 amino acids long. Germline V lookup: CDR1 LGHNA, CDR2 YSLEER. One tube held mixed TRB-A and TRB-B primer pools for touch-down PCR. TCRdb reanalyzed the multiplex PCR reads, giving one entry per CDR3 protein sequence and no DNA. This sample's table reports 2,000 or so distinct CDR3 sequences. Whole-study findings and limits: Physiological T cell clusters of healthy donors were apparently absent in primary autoimmune cytopenia patients. The T cell clusters came from computational analysis alone and lack functional validation.

The data were also submitted as part of a second study, on T cell repertoires in aging, cancer and after chemotherapy. Turning to that study: Compared with age-matched healthy donors, untreated hematological or solid cancer patients showed higher blood TCR clonality. Healthy donors lost TCR diversity with age mainly through richness, cancer patients through richness and evenness.

This clonotype was sampled from a human donor in good health. V gene TRBV4-3 combines with J gene TRBJ2-7; TCRdb outputs TRBD2, but without DNA this stays unchecked. The sequenced material came from peripheral blood. CDR3 protein: CASSQTSGRASEQYF.